Following are 30 T cell receptor beta chains from one sample sequenced in a study of cytomegalovirus exposure and HLA in healthy donors. PCR involved 60 Vbeta and 13 Jbeta primers. The table came from immunoSEQ multiplex PCR; TCRdb's copy has only in-frame clones and leaves some out. The sample has around 180,000 clones; around 77% are singletons. The sample taken for sequencing was PBMCs. The receptor set was obtained from a man in his sixties in good health and CMV-seronegative.

This clone was seen a single time. The V and J genes are TRBV23-1 and TRBJ2-7, with TRBD1 matching over 11 bases. TRBV23-1 is placed among ORFs of uncertain function. Trimming removed 3 bases from V and 3 bases from J; junction bases left unmatched: 4. The CDR3 is made up of 15 amino acids. CDR3 protein: CASSQPGTGGYEQYF. Here the CDR3 DNA reads TGCGCCAGCAGTCAGCCCGGGACAGGGGGCTACGAGCAGTACTTC.

As regards this clone: The junction departs from the called germline gene at one end, perhaps through a read error. The rearrangement links TRBV5-6 to TRBJ1-2; D is possibly TRBD1 (5 bases). This CDR3 comprises 16 residues. Germline values: CDR1 SGHDT, CDR2 YYEEEE. The DNA of the CDR3 is TGTGCCAGCAGCCTCATATCAGGGATTGAGGACTATGGCTACCCCTTC. This translates into CASSLISGIEDYGYPF.

The chain employs TRBV25-1 and TRBJ2-7, with 9 bases aligning to TRBD1. CDR1 and CDR2 from the germline V gene are MGHDK and SYGVNS. The CDR3 length is 13 residues. J gave up 6 bases and V 6 bases, and 6 bases lay outside the gene matches. The CDR3 loop reads CASSWTGDLEQYF. The CDR3 region has the DNA TGTGCCAGCAGCTGGACAGGGGACCTCGAGCAGTACTTC.

This clone was observed a single time. This sequence joins TRBV15 and TRBJ1-6; 8 positions match TRBD1. V lost 0 bases, J lost 5 bases, and 3 bases stayed unmatched. CDR1 and CDR2 (germline): LNHNV, YYDKDF (reference sequence). The CDR3 length is 16 residues. The CDR3, as DNA: TGTGCCACCAGCAGAGATTTGACAGGGGATAATTCACCCCTCCACTTT. Translated: CATSRDLTGDNSPLHF.

V is TRBV13 and J is TRBJ2-7; perhaps TRBD1 as D (6 bases). Trimming took 5 bases from V and 1 from J, leaving 9 bases between them. This CDR3 comprises 13 residues. The germline V gene encodes CDR1 PRHDT and CDR2 FYEKMQ (reference sequence). CDR3 protein: CASSRGQSYEQYF. Written as DNA, the CDR3 is TGTGCCAGCAGCAGGGGACAATCCTACGAGCAGTACTTC.

The chain combines TRBV30 with TRBJ1-1; D not resolved. The V gene lost 1 base and the J gene lost 0 bases, with 6 bases spanning the gap. Germline CDR1 is GTSNPN and CDR2 is SVGIG (reference sequence). This CDR3 has 13 residues. The CDR3 DNA is TGTGCCTGGAGTGGACACATGAACACTGAAGCTTTCTTT. Its protein product is CAWSGHMNTEAFF.

The rearrangement joins TRBV18 to TRBJ2-3; TRBD1 matches at 10 bases. CDR3 length equals 15 residues. Germline-derived CDR1 and CDR2 are KGHSH and LQKENI. Germline trimming cut 3 bases from V and 0 bases from J; bases unmatched to any gene: 0. The CDR3 protein is CASSPGQGSTDTQYF. The CDR3 region has the DNA TGTGCCAGCTCACCGGGACAGGGGAGCACAGATACGCAGTATTTT.

The V call is TRBV6-1, the J call TRBJ1-2; 8 positions agree with TRBD1. V was pared by 5 bases and J by 3 bases, with 8 bases of the junction left unmatched. There are 15 residues in the CDR3. Germline CDR1 reads MNHNS; CDR2 reads SASEGT. Written as DNA, the CDR3 is TGTGCCAGCAGTCGGGACAGGAGTTACGACTATGGCTACACCTTC. Residues: CASSRDRSYDYGYTF.

In the case of this clone: A read error may account for a junction end that differs from germline. The chain recombines TRBV4-1 with TRBJ1-5; 9 positions agree with TRBD1. Germline CDR1 is MGHRA and CDR2 is YSYEKL. The CDR3 covers 15 residues. CDR3 sequence: CASRLTTGGNQPQNF. DNA of the CDR3: TGCGCCAGCAGACTTACTACAGGGGGCAATCAGCCCCAGAATTTT.

Only a few counts were recorded for this clone. Written as DNA, the CDR3 is TGTGCCACCCGGGGCTACAGGGCCTACGAGCAGTACTTC. Its translation is CATRGYRAYEQYF. J is TRBJ2-7 and V is TRBV6-1, with D tentatively TRBD1 (6 bases). The CDR3 consists of 13 residues. The V and J ends lost 10 bases and 2 bases respectively, with 15 bases between them. Germline loops: CDR1 MNHNS, CDR2 SASEGT.

For the CDR3, the DNA is TGTGCCACCGGGACAGGGTCGAACACTGAAGCTTTCTTT. Residues: CATGTGSNTEAFF. The V call is TRBV2, the J call TRBJ1-1; 9 nucleotides align to TRBD1. V lost 10 bases to trimming and J lost 1 base; unmatched junction nucleotides: 4. CDR1 and CDR2 from the germline V gene are SNHLY and FYNNEI. This CDR3 comprises 13 residues.

The gene calls are TRBV6-1 and TRBJ2-7; 8 bases are a match to TRBD1. The CDR3 length is 15 residues. V shed 2 bases and J 0 bases; nucleotides not matched to a gene: 3. The germline V gene has CDR1 MNHNS and CDR2 SASEGT. The CDR3 nucleotides read TGTGCCAGCAGTGAAACTGGGACAGGCTCCTACGAGCAGTACTTC. Translating gives CASSETGTGSYEQYF.

The genes are TRBV5-1 and TRBJ2-7, with TRBD1 matching 7 bases. Trimming took 1 base from V and 4 from J; bases not matched to a gene: 5. Germline CDR1 reads SGHRS; CDR2 reads YFSETQ. CDR3 size: 14 residues. The CDR3 nucleotides read TGCGCCAGCAGCTTGACAGGGGTTGGGTACGAGCAGTACTTC. Its translation: CASSLTGVGYEQYF.

The chain is built from TRBV6-1 and TRBJ2-2; 8 bases map to TRBD2. V lost 8 bases and J lost 8; bases outside the gene matches: 13. Germline loops: CDR1 MNHNS, CDR2 SASEGT. The CDR3 is 15 residues long. Written as DNA, the CDR3 is TGTGCCAGCTCTTTGGAAGCGGGAGCGCCGGGGGAGCTGTTTTTT. It is translated as CASSLEAGAPGELFF.

The genes are TRBV7-9 and TRBJ2-7, with a tentative D call TRBD1 (6 bases). V lost 5 bases to trimming and J lost 2 bases, with 28 bases between them. This CDR3 region has 19 residues. Germline values: CDR1 SEHNR, CDR2 FQNEAQ (reference sequence). CDR3 nucleotides: TGTGCCAGCAGCCCCCTCGCGGAACAGGGCACGACACGTCCCTACGAGCAGTACTTC. Its translation: CASSPLAEQGTTRPYEQYF. Full variable domain (remainder filled in from reference TRBV7-9 and TRBJ2-7): DTGVSQNPRHKITKRGQNVTFRCDPISEHNRLYWYRQTLGQGPEFLTYFQNEAQLEKSRLLSDRFSAERPKGSFSTLEIQRTEQGDSAMYLCASSPLAEQGTTRPYEQYFGPGTRLTVT.

The chain combines TRBV20-1 with TRBJ1-1; 7 positions match TRBD1. The trim removed 6 bases at V and 7 bases at J, leaving 5 bases unmatched. Germline CDR1 and CDR2: DFQATT and SNEGSKA (reference sequence). The CDR3 spans 11 residues. CDR3 nucleotide sequence: TGCAGTGCCCCGAGGGACAGTGAAGCTTTCTTT. Its protein is CSAPRDSEAFF.

The chain links TRBV30 to TRBJ1-2; D gene ambiguous. V was cut by 8 bases and J by 7 bases, with 14 bases left in between. This CDR3 has 11 residues. Germline V gives CDR1 GTSNPN, CDR2 SVGIG (reference sequence). The DNA of the CDR3 is TGTGCCCTAGAAAAACGGGGTGGCTACACCTTC. Its protein is CALEKRGGYTF.

The CDR3 spells CASSSPRDRGTDTQYF. CDR3 nucleotide sequence: TGCGCCAGCAGCTCGCCCCGGGACAGGGGCACAGATACGCAGTATTTT. This chain links TRBV5-1 with TRBJ2-3; 9 positions agree with TRBD1. CDR1 is SGHRS, CDR2 YFSETQ, per germline. After removal of 3 bases from V and 1 base from J, the junction contained 6 bases not matched to a gene. This CDR3 has 16 residues.

This chain joins TRBV7-9 and TRBJ1-1; unclear D gene. The CDR3 runs to 12 residues. V dropped 3 bases and J dropped 6 bases, with 8 bases sitting between them. Germline V gene data show CDR1 as SEHNR and CDR2 as FQNEAQ (reference sequence). As DNA, the CDR3 is TGTGCCAGCAGCTTTGAGGGTCCTGAAGCTTTCTTT. Its translation is CASSFEGPEAFF.

The chain uses TRBV7-3 and TRBJ2-3, with 11 bases identical to TRBD2. The CDR3 covers 17 residues. Per the germline V gene, CDR1 is SGHTA and CDR2 is FQGTGA. After removal of 5 bases from V and 2 bases from J, the junction contained 9 bases not matched to a gene. The CDR3 region is CASSLGVAGGPTDTQYF. The CDR3 region has the DNA TGTGCCAGCAGCCTAGGGGTAGCGGGAGGGCCCACAGATACGCAGTATTTT.

This clone was found once. This CDR3 is CASSQRDRGSGGDNSPLHF. In DNA, the CDR3 is TGTGCCAGCAGTCAACGGGACAGGGGTAGCGGTGGGGATAATTCACCCCTCCACTTT. This rearrangement joins TRBV6-4 to TRBJ1-6; 10 positions agree with TRBD1. The CDR3 runs to 19 residues. The trim removed 5 bases at V and 5 bases at J, leaving 15 bases unmatched. From germline, CDR1 is MRHNA and CDR2 SNTAGT.

This chain connects TRBV6-1 to TRBJ2-7, with 7 bases fitting TRBD1. The CDR3 contains 14 residues. V was pared by 6 bases and J by 6 bases, with 11 bases of the junction left unmatched. Germline assignment: CDR1 MNHNS and CDR2 SASEGT. This CDR3 reads CASSNDRAVSEQYF. Written as DNA, the CDR3 is TGTGCCAGCAGCAACGACAGGGCGGTGAGCGAGCAGTACTTC.

The CDR3 DNA sequence: TGTGCCAGCAGGATAAAAGGGACAGGGCATGAAAAACTGTTTTTT. Translating it yields CASRIKGTGHEKLFF. The J gene is TRBJ1-4, the V gene TRBV6-5; TRBD1 matches at 9 bases. In germline, CDR1 is MNHEY, CDR2 SVGAGI. CDR3 length: 15 residues. V lost 6 bases, J lost 6 bases, and 8 bases stayed unmatched.

The chain has TRBV7-2 and TRBJ2-7; the match to TRBD2 covers 11 bases. The CDR3 runs to 18 residues. Per the germline V gene, CDR1 is SGHTA and CDR2 is FQGNSA. V shed 2 bases and J 0 bases; nucleotides not matched to a gene: 9. Written as DNA, the CDR3 is TGTGCCAGCAGCTTAAGGGACCTAACTAGCGGGAGCTCCTACGAGCAGTACTTC. Translation gives CASSLRDLTSGSSYEQYF. The full variable domain, rest sourced from reference TRBV7-2 and TRBJ2-7, is GAGVSQSPSNKVTEKGKDVELRCDPISGHTALYWYRQSLGQGLEFLIYFQGNSAPDKSGLPSDRFSAERTGGSVSTLTIQRTQQEDSAVYLCASSLRDLTSGSSYEQYFGPGTRLTVT.

In this sample, this clone turned up once. The chain recombines TRBV7-9 with TRBJ1-5; D unclear. In germline, CDR1 is SEHNR, CDR2 FQNEAQ (reference sequence). This CDR3 comprises 13 residues. The germline V and J ends were trimmed by 8 bases and 4 bases, with 12 bases remaining between them. Written as DNA, the CDR3 is TGTGCCAGCGGTTACGAGGGAAATCAGCCCCAGCATTTT. Translated: CASGYEGNQPQHF.

V is TRBV4-2 and J is TRBJ2-5; TRBD2 aligns across 10 bases. The CDR3 contains 17 residues. Trimming cost V 1 base and J 2 bases; bases outside gene matches: 7. Germline assignment: CDR1 LGHNA and CDR2 YNFKEQ. The DNA of the CDR3 is TGTGCCAGCAGCCAAGGCCCAGCGGGGGGGCGACAAGAGACCCAGTACTTC. It specifies CASSQGPAGGRQETQYF.

In the case of this clone: At the DNA level, this CDR3 is encoded by other sequences in the same sample as well. The V call is TRBV28, the J call TRBJ2-7; possibly TRBD2 for D (7 bases). The CDR3 length is 14 residues. V was trimmed by 2 bases and J by 3 bases, leaving 11 bases between them. Looked up from germline, CDR1 is MDHEN and CDR2 is SYDVKM. The CDR3 loop reads CASSLTGGNYEQYF. Here the CDR3 DNA reads TGTGCCAGCAGTTTAACGGGGGGCAACTACGAGCAGTACTTC. The whole variable domain, remainder taken from reference TRBV28 and TRBJ2-7, is DVKVTQSSRYLVKRTGEKVFLECVQDMDHENMFWYRQDPGLGLRLIYFSYDVKMKEKGDIPEGYSVSREKKERFSLILESASTNQTSMYLCASSLTGGNYEQYFGPGTRLTVT.

This chain's CDR3 is CASSSGLDTDTQYF. CDR3 bases: TGTGCCAGCAGCTCCGGACTAGATACAGATACGCAGTATTTT. V gene TRBV7-3 combines with J gene TRBJ2-3; 7 bases match TRBD2. The CDR3 contains 14 residues. With V trimmed by 4 bases and J by 3 bases, 4 bases remained unmatched. Germline CDR1 is SGHTA and CDR2 is FQGTGA.

The V and J genes are TRBV5-1 and TRBJ2-2; D is perhaps TRBD2 (6 bases). With 2 bases removed from V and 4 bases from J, the gap between germline ends came to 12 bases. The CDR3 has 15 residues. From germline, CDR1 is SGHRS and CDR2 YFSETQ. The CDR3 coding sequence is TGCGCCAGCAGCTTAGCGGCGGGGTCCACCGGGGAGCTGTTTTTT. This translates into CASSLAAGSTGELFF.

The chain recombines TRBV27 with TRBJ2-3, with TRBD1 matching 9 bases. CDR1 is MNHEY and CDR2 is SMNVEV in the germline V gene (reference sequence). J was trimmed by 2 bases and V by 6 bases; bases with no gene match: 6. CDR3 length: 15 residues. In DNA form, the CDR3 reads TGTGCCAGCAGCTGGACAGGGGCATTCACAGATACGCAGTATTTT. Translation gives CASSWTGAFTDTQYF.